Presented here are 26 T cell receptor beta chains from one specimen sequenced in a study of STAT5B mutations in CD4+ large granular lymphocyte leukemia. Sequencing was performed with immunoSEQ multiplex PCR; in TCRdb, only in-frame clones are kept and a portion is missing. The sample holds tens of thousands of clones, roughly 76% seen once. The sequenced material came from CD4+ T cells from blood buffy coats. These receptors originate from a human donor in good health.

V gene TRBV4-3 combines with J gene TRBJ2-5; no clear D. The CDR3 totals 13 residues. V dropped 0 bases and J dropped 4 bases, with 6 bases sitting between them. From germline, CDR1 is LGHNA and CDR2 YSLEER. The CDR3 loop is CASSQDSGETQYF. The CDR3 DNA is TGCGCCAGCAGCCAAGATTCCGGAGAGACCCAGTACTTC.

This clone was detected only a few times. This chain joins TRBV19 and TRBJ1-2; 7 bases are shared with TRBD1. The CDR3 consists of 13 residues. V was pared by 6 bases and J by 5 bases, with 6 bases of the junction left unmatched. Germline V gene lookup returns CDR1 LNHDA and CDR2 SQIVND (reference sequence). CDR3 sequence (DNA): TGTGCCAGTAGCGGGCAGGGGGTATATGGCTACACCTTC. Protein product: CASSGQGVYGYTF.

This clone was counted a few times. J is TRBJ2-1 and V is TRBV10-3, with 10 bases fitting TRBD2. The CDR3 has 18 amino acids. Germline CDR1 is ENHRY and CDR2 is SYGVKD. With V trimmed by 0 bases and J by 6 bases, 11 bases remained unmatched. CDR3 region: CAISESASGRRGSNEQFF. The CDR3 coding sequence is TGTGCCATCAGTGAGTCTGCTAGCGGGAGAAGAGGGTCCAATGAGCAGTTCTTC.

This clone occurred once. The J gene is TRBJ2-7, the V gene TRBV7-9; 10 bases align to TRBD1. The CDR3 length is 15 residues. J was trimmed by 4 bases and V by 5 bases; bases with no gene match: 8. From germline, CDR1 is SEHNR and CDR2 FQNEAQ (reference sequence). The CDR3 is CASSRGTGVRYEQYF. The CDR3 DNA is TGTGCCAGCAGCCGGGGGACAGGGGTTCGATACGAGCAGTACTTC. The whole variable domain, remainder taken from reference TRBV7-9 and TRBJ2-7, is DTGVSQNPRHKITKRGQNVTFRCDPISEHNRLYWYRQTLGQGPEFLTYFQNEAQLEKSRLLSDRFSAERPKGSFSTLEIQRTEQGDSAMYLCASSRGTGVRYEQYFGPGTRLTVT.

V is TRBV29-1 and J is TRBJ2-3; D is perhaps TRBD1 (6 bases). The ends were cut back, 8 bases at V and 2 bases at J, with 11 bases in the middle. Germline CDR1 reads SQVTM; CDR2 reads ANQGSEA. This CDR3 is 12 amino acids long. CDR3 DNA sequence: TGCAGCCCCCGGGACAACACAGATACGCAGTATTTT. This translates into CSPRDNTDTQYF.

The chain recombines TRBV7-9 with TRBJ2-2, with D uncertain. CDR1 is SEHNR and CDR2 is FQNEAQ in the germline V gene (reference sequence). The CDR3 loop spans 12 amino acids. Trimming took off 4 bases at V and 6 bases at J, with 6 bases between the two ends. This chain's CDR3 is CASSSRAGELFF. CDR3 sequence (DNA): TGTGCCAGCAGCTCACGGGCCGGGGAGCTGTTTTTT.

The rearrangement uses TRBV2 and TRBJ1-4; maybe TRBD1 (5 bases). Trimming shortened V by 2 bases and J by 7 bases, and 14 bases separated the two germline ends. The CDR3 length is 15 residues. Germline lookup yields CDR1 SNHLY and CDR2 FYNNEI. The chain's CDR3 is CASSERPGRGEKLFF. The CDR3 coding sequence is TGTGCCAGCAGTGAAAGGCCGGGGCGTGGTGAAAAACTGTTTTTT.

The chain links TRBV7-2 to TRBJ2-3; 10 bases map to TRBD1. Unmatched junction bases numbered 8, after V lost 6 bases and J lost 5 bases. This CDR3 is 15 amino acids long. Germline CDR1 SGHTA, CDR2 FQGNSA. In nucleotides, the CDR3 is TGTGCCAGCAGAGACGGGACAGGGGCTGGAGATACGCAGTATTTT. Protein product: CASRDGTGAGDTQYF.

The V and J genes are TRBV5-4 and TRBJ1-2; D possibly corresponds to TRBD1 (5 bases). The germline V gene encodes CDR1 SGHNT and CDR2 YYREEE (reference sequence). Trimming removed 0 bases at V and 8 bases at J, with 11 bases between. This CDR3 comprises 13 residues. The CDR3 spells CASSLADRSGYTF. CDR3 nucleotide sequence: TGTGCCAGCAGCTTGGCTGACAGAAGCGGCTACACCTTC.

This rearrangement joins TRBV20-1 to TRBJ2-1; no definite D call. There are 10 residues in the CDR3. The V end was cut by 6 bases, the J end by 8 bases, with 8 bases between. Germline lookup yields CDR1 DFQATT and CDR2 SNEGSKA (reference sequence). In DNA form, the CDR3 reads TGCAGTGCCCGTTCTGATGAGCAGTTCTTC. Its translation is CSARSDEQFF.

The chain links TRBV7-9 to TRBJ1-4; D call uncertain. The CDR3 contains 14 residues. CDR1 is SEHNR, CDR2 FQNEAQ, per germline (reference sequence). The V and J ends lost 3 bases and 7 bases respectively, with 12 bases between them. CDR3 nucleotide sequence: TGTGCCAGCAGCTTTACCGGGCCAGGTGAAAAACTGTTTTTT. Its translation: CASSFTGPGEKLFF.

This clone has just one count. V usage is TRBV21-1 and J usage is TRBJ1-1; no check of the table's D call, TRBD1, against the DNA was made. TRBV21-1 is a documented pseudogene. The CDR3 is 16 residues long. CDR3 nucleotide sequence: TGTGCCAGCAGCGCCGTCCCTACAGGGCCGAACACTGAAGCTTTCTTT. Protein product: CASSAVPTGPNTEAFF.

The chain has TRBV6-1 and TRBJ1-2; 11 nucleotides match TRBD1. This CDR3 is built from 15 residues. Trimming removed 6 bases from V and 1 base from J; junction bases left unmatched: 4. The germline CDR1 and CDR2 sequences are MNHNS and SASEGT. CDR3 nucleotide sequence: TGTGCCAGCAGCCGGGACAGGGGGATTAACTATGGCTACACCTTC. Translated: CASSRDRGINYGYTF.

This chain uses TRBV28 with TRBJ1-6; a weak D match, TRBD1 (5 bases). Germline-derived CDR1 and CDR2 are MDHEN and SYDVKM. V lost 7 bases to trimming and J lost 14 bases, with 21 bases between them. This CDR3 is built from 14 residues. CDR3 sequence reads: CASTDRDSFVSLHF. As DNA, the CDR3 is TGTGCCAGCACCGACCGGGACTCCTTCGTCTCCCTCCACTTT.

The chain links TRBV27 to TRBJ2-5; no clear D gene. Germline V lookup: CDR1 MNHEY, CDR2 SMNVEV (reference sequence). V was shortened by 10 bases and J by 1 base, with 19 bases between the two germline ends. CDR3 size: 15 residues. CDR3 sequence: CATWLPTATQETQYF. The CDR3 DNA reads as TGTGCCACCTGGCTCCCCACAGCCACCCAAGAGACCCAGTACTTC.

The chain employs TRBV19 and TRBJ2-6; no clear D. The V end was cut by 4 bases, the J end by 0 bases, with 7 bases between. Germline V gives CDR1 LNHDA, CDR2 SQIVND (reference sequence). The CDR3 loop spans 15 amino acids. The CDR3, as DNA: TGTGCCAGTAGTACGCAAATCTCTGGGGCCAACGTCCTGACTTTC. Its protein is CASSTQISGANVLTF.

This chain uses TRBV6-6 with TRBJ1-2, with 7 nucleotides matching TRBD1. The CDR3 is 13 residues long. CDR1 is MNHNY and CDR2 is SVGAGI in the germline V gene (reference sequence). Unmatched junction bases numbered 4, after V lost 7 bases and J lost 2 bases. CDR3 in amino acids: CASTKQGNYGYTF. In nucleotides, the CDR3 is TGTGCCAGCACCAAACAGGGGAACTATGGCTACACCTTC.

The chain employs TRBV5-1 and TRBJ2-1; D gene unclear. Germline V gives CDR1 SGHRS, CDR2 YFSETQ. The CDR3 extends over 14 amino acids. V was clipped by 0 bases and J by 6 bases, with 10 bases between them. The CDR3 DNA follows: TGCGCCAGCAGCTTGGAACACGTTAGCAATGAGCAGTTCTTC. Translated: CASSLEHVSNEQFF.

This sequence joins TRBV29-1 and TRBJ2-1; 11 bases line up with TRBD1. CDR1 is SQVTM, CDR2 ANQGSEA, per germline. The V and J ends lost 4 bases and 6 bases, in that order; junction bases with no gene match: 8. This CDR3 has 15 amino acids. CDR3: CSVAPGTGGINEQFF. The CDR3 nucleotides are TGCAGCGTTGCCCCCGGGACAGGGGGGATCAATGAGCAGTTCTTC.

The chain joins TRBV7-8 to TRBJ2-1; no reliable D call. Germline V lookup: CDR1 SGHVS, CDR2 FQNEAQ. CDR3 size: 16 residues. V was clipped by 5 bases and J by 0 bases, with 14 bases between them. CDR3 loop: CASSVEAISSYNEQFF. CDR3 sequence (DNA): TGTGCCAGCAGCGTAGAGGCCATCAGCTCCTACAATGAGCAGTTCTTC. The whole variable domain, filled in from reference TRBV7-8 and TRBJ2-1, reads GAGVSQSPRYKVAKRGQDVALRCDPISGHVSLFWYQQALGQGPEFLTYFQNEAQLDKSGLPSDRFFAERPEGSVSTLKIQRTQQEDSAVYLCASSVEAISSYNEQFFGPGTRLTVL.

The chain uses TRBV11-2 and TRBJ2-7; possible D gene TRBD2, 7 bases. CDR1 and CDR2 from the germline V gene are SGHAT and FQNNGV. Trimming stripped 0 bases from V and 1 base from J, with 16 bases between. The CDR3 loop spans 17 amino acids. Written as DNA, the CDR3 is TGTGCCAGCAGCTTAGAAGGGGGGAGGGGGGTTTCCTACGAGCAGTACTTC. Its protein is CASSLEGGRGVSYEQYF.

A few counts support this clone. The rearrangement links TRBV7-3 to TRBJ1-1; 9 nucleotides align to TRBD1. The junction had 8 bases not matched to a gene; V was cut back by 0 bases and J by 12 bases. Germline V gives CDR1 SGHTA, CDR2 FQGTGA. This CDR3 is built from 14 residues. The CDR3 loop is CASSLTTWTGEPFF. The CDR3 coding sequence is TGTGCCAGCAGCTTAACTACTTGGACAGGGGAACCTTTCTTT.

The rearrangement links TRBV28 to TRBJ2-3; the D gene is possibly TRBD2 (6 bases). CDR3 size: 14 residues. In germline, CDR1 is MDHEN, CDR2 SYDVKM. Trimming removed 5 bases at V and 3 bases at J, with 12 bases between. The CDR3 DNA follows: TGTGCCAGCAGTGCCCGACTAGTTACAGATACGCAGTATTTT. Protein sequence: CASSARLVTDTQYF.

The chain recombines TRBV10-3 with TRBJ2-3, with D uncertain. The CDR3 spans 13 residues. Germline lookup yields CDR1 ENHRY and CDR2 SYGVKD. V gave up 4 bases and J gave up 1 base, with 6 bases separating them. CDR3 region: CAISVGGTDTQYF. CDR3 nucleotides: TGTGCCATCAGTGTGGGTGGCACAGATACGCAGTATTTT.

This clone was counted only a few times. The rearrangement links TRBV11-2 to TRBJ1-1, with D possibly matching TRBD1 (6 bases). CDR3 length equals 14 residues. The ends were cut back, 3 bases at V and 9 bases at J, with 17 bases in the middle. Germline values: CDR1 SGHAT, CDR2 FQNNGV. CDR3 nucleotides: TGTGCCAGCAGCTTCTCCAGGTTGGGGGGCCAAGCTTTCTTT. As protein: CASSFSRLGGQAFF.

A few counts support this clone. The gene calls are TRBV18 and TRBJ1-1; D is uncertain. With 3 bases removed from V and 1 base from J, the gap between germline ends came to 9 bases. The CDR3 loop spans 14 amino acids. Germline-derived CDR1 and CDR2 are KGHSH and LQKENI. CDR3 coding DNA: TGTGCCAGCTCACCCGGTCCCGCGAACACTGAAGCTTTCTTT. This codes for CASSPGPANTEAFF.